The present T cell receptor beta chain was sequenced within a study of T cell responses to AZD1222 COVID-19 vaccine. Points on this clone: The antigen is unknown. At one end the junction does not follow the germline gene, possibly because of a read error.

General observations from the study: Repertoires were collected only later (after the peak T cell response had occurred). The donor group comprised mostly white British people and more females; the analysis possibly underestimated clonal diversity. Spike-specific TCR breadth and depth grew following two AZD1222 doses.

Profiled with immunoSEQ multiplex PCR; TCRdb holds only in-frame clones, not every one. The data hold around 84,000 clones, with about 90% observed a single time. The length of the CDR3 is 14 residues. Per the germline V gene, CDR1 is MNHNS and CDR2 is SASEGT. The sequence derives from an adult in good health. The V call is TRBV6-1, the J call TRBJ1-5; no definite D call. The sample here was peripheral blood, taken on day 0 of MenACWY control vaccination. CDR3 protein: CASSQAGFNQPQHF. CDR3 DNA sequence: TGTGCCAGCAGTCAAGCGGGGTTTAATCAGCCCCAGCATTTT.